The entry that follows covers one TCR beta chain sequence. This clone was seen only a few times. Its antigen is not yet known. No qualities accompany the bases; no much larger clone lies one base away. The donors belonged to the validation cohort of around 110 subjects, which was separate from the approximately 700-subject first cohort. This sample stems from a study of cytomegalovirus exposure and HLA in healthy donors (dated by TCRdb to about 2017). At the level of the whole study: The 666 repertoires of the first cohort and the 95 to 150 validation repertoires were produced on the same platform, according to a later analysis. To predict cytomegalovirus infection status, the study combined high-throughput TCR immunosequencing, statistical association of individual TCRs with disease status, and machine learning. The study was designed to test whether signatures of past pathogen exposure could be identified by cataloging public T cell receptors. In addition to the first cohort of approximately 650 subjects, a separate validation cohort of 130 or so different subjects was used. General findings and caveats noted by the study authors: Across donors, most TCR sequences were observed very rarely, whereas some public TCRs were present in many individuals. A later analysis had no HLA typing for the validation cohort, so co-occurrence there was scored across all 110 or so repertoires. Of the cluster scores, roughly 95% were above 0 in a later analysis, which found that TCRs clustered in the first cohort also tended to co-occur in the 120 validation repertoires. In the study, 150 to 200 TCR beta chains were listed as associated with cytomegalovirus. In vitro tests confirmed that three of the cytomegalovirus-associated TCR beta chains recognize cytomegalovirus antigens. The authors suggested that the approach could potentially be generalized to other disease states and immunological phenotypes. The classifier was reported to diagnose cytomegalovirus status with high specificity and sensitivity in both the original and validation cohorts.

The library was made by the immunoSEQ multiplex PCR assay. As for how the authors treated the data: A statistical classification framework was built to diagnose cytomegalovirus status from the catalog of TCR beta chain sequences. Held by TCRdb, this immuneACCESS table contains in-frame sequences only and omits some clones. Under half of the omission traces to an unresolved V gene where checked; the cause of the rest is unknown. The V and J calls and clone size come from that table; D and trimming were worked out from the DNA. The sample profile shows under 200,000 clones; roughly nine tenths of them were found once. The top ten hold 5.5% to 6% of the sample. V ends up 6 bases short and J 1 base short, with an unmatched junction base count of 6. The CDR3, cysteine through phenylalanine, is 15 amino acids long. Only the CDR3 DNA stays, 45 bases, in frame from base 1. The germline V gene supplies CDR1 MNHEY and CDR2 SVGAGI.

Sequencing used PBMCs. The TCR originated in a young woman in good health and CMV-seronegative. The receptor chain draws on TRBV6-5 and TRBJ1-1, and 9 bases in between align with TRBD1. DNA sequence: TGTGCCAGCAGAATGGGACAGGGAACGAACACTGAAGCTTTCTTT. The translation is CASRMGQGTNTEAFF.